These 8 T cell receptor beta chains came from one sample sequenced in a study of cytomegalovirus exposure and HLA in healthy donors. The PCR made use of 60 Vbeta and 13 Jbeta primers. Profiling relied on immunoSEQ multiplex PCR, and the TCRdb table lists in-frame clones only, not all of them. The sample shows a few hundred thousand clones, approximately 82% of them seen only once. The sequenced material came from PBMCs. Source of these receptors: a woman in her sixties in good health and CMV-seropositive.

This clone came up a few times. The V and J genes are TRBV27 and TRBJ2-7, with no clear D. This CDR3 region has 11 residues. CDR1 and CDR2 from the germline V gene are MNHEY and SMNVEV (reference sequence). V lost 6 bases and J lost 7, with 10 bases in between. The CDR3 nucleotides read TGTGCCAGCAGGTACGCACGGGAGCAGTACTTC. This codes for CASRYAREQYF.

The gene calls are TRBV10-2 and TRBJ2-1; D is perhaps TRBD2 (6 bases). This CDR3 is built from 12 residues. From germline, CDR1 is WSHSY and CDR2 SAAADI. V lost 5 bases and J 6 bases, leaving 8 bases between the germline ends. CDR3 sequence (DNA): TGCGCCAGCAGTCCGACTAGCAATGAGCAGTTCTTC. Translating gives CASSPTSNEQFF.

The chain employs TRBV7-3 and TRBJ2-3, with D tentatively TRBD2 (6 bases). In germline, CDR1 is SGHTA, CDR2 FQGTGA. V was trimmed by 4 bases and J by 3 bases, leaving 11 bases between them. The CDR3 loop spans 14 amino acids. DNA of the CDR3: TGTGCCAGCAGCTCCTACGGGACTACAGATACGCAGTATTTT. Protein sequence: CASSSYGTTDTQYF.

The chain links TRBV6-1 to TRBJ1-5; the D is unclear. The CDR3 loop spans 14 amino acids. V lost 3 bases to trimming and J lost 5 bases, with 11 bases between them. The germline gives CDR1 MNHNS, CDR2 SASEGT. For the CDR3, the DNA is TGTGCCAGCAGTGATCACCAGGTCTATCAGCCCCAGCATTTT. It specifies CASSDHQVYQPQHF.

As concerns this clone: A read error may account for a junction end that differs from germline. The rearrangement uses TRBV7-9 and TRBJ1-5; a possible D gene is TRBD1 (6 bases). From germline, CDR1 is SEHNR and CDR2 FQNEAQ (reference sequence). CDR3 length equals 12 residues. DNA of the CDR3: TGTTCCAGCAGCGCTCAGGGGAAGCCCCAGCATTTT. Translated, it gives CSSSAQGKPQHF.

The V call is TRBV6-5, the J call TRBJ2-5, with unresolved D. CDR1 and CDR2 (germline): MNHEY, SVGAGI. V shed 6 bases and J shed 0 bases, with 8 bases lying between them. This CDR3 region has 13 residues. CDR3 residues: CASRLINQETQYF. In nucleotides, the CDR3 is TGTGCCAGCAGGCTAATAAACCAAGAGACCCAGTACTTC.

The genes are TRBV5-1 and TRBJ2-6; D uncertain. Germline values: CDR1 SGHRS, CDR2 YFSETQ. There are 14 residues in the CDR3. Between the trimmed V and J ends, which lost 0 bases and 9 bases, there was a span of 10 bases. CDR3 sequence: CASSLGAVVNVLTF. CDR3 DNA sequence: TGCGCCAGCAGCTTGGGGGCAGTAGTCAACGTCCTGACTTTC.

V is TRBV11-1 and J is TRBJ2-5; no clear D gene. Germline CDR1 SGHAT, CDR2 FQDESV (reference sequence). The V gene lost 6 bases and the J gene lost 1 base, with 12 bases spanning the gap. The CDR3 is 14 residues long. CDR3 DNA: TGTGCCAGCAGAAAGACCAGCGCCCAAGAGACCCAGTACTTC. It translates to CASRKTSAQETQYF. Filled out from reference TRBV11-1 and TRBJ2-5, the complete variable domain reads EAEVAQSPRYKITEKSQAVAFWCDPISGHATLYWYRQILGQGPELLVQFQDESVVDDSQLPKDRFSAERLKGVDSTLKIQPAELGDSAMYLCASRKTSAQETQYFGPGTRLLVL.